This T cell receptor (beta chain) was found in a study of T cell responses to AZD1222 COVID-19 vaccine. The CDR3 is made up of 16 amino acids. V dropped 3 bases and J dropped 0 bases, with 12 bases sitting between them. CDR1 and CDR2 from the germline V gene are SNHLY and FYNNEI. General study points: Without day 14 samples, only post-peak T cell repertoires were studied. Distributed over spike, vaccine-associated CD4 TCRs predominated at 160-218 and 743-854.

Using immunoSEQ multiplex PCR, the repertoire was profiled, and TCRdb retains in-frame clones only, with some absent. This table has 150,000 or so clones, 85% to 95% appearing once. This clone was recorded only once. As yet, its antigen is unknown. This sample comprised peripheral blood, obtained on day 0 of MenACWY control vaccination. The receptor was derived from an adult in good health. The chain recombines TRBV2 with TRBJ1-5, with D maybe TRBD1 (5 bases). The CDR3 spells CASSEGQGYSNQPQHF. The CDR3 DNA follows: TGTGCCAGCAGTGAGGGGCAAGGGTATAGCAATCAGCCCCAGCATTTT.